The entry below describes one T cell receptor beta chain. The target antigen is unknown. The sample originates from a study of T cell repertoires in cytomegalovirus infection. On the study more broadly: Both CMV infection and a matching HLA type were indicated by public TCR beta signatures.

Study-wide findings and caveats: Dominating the ex vivo response were HLA-C-restricted CMV-specific TCR beta clonotypes.

TCRdb called the reads again in MiXCR, with one record for every CDR3 protein. In the table there are roughly 280,000 distinct CDR3 sequences, around 15% of which are singletons. Trimming left V 2 bases short and J 14 bases short, with 12 bases between. Germline V gives CDR1 KGHSY, CDR2 FQNENV. The CDR3 is made up of 11 amino acids. The sequence derives from a human donor in good health (CMV status not recorded). Some clones in this sample may be carry-over from other donors' samples. The V and J genes are TRBV16 and TRBJ1-2; a weak D match, TRBD1 (5 bases). Sequences were obtained from PBMCs. The CDR3 loop is CASSQSGARTF. CDR3 sequence (DNA): TGTGCCAGCAGCCAAAGTGGGGCGAGGACCTTC.